Listed below are T cell receptor beta chains from one sample, sequenced in a study of blood T cells in healthy people across ages. One entry per CDR3 protein, called by TCRdb with MiXCR from the 5' RACE reads. Among about 640,000 distinct CDR3 sequences listed, 58% were seen once. Sequencing was done on a sample of blood. The receptors stem from a man in his fifties or sixties in good health. The CDR3 runs from the conserved cysteine through the conserved F or W. Each record gives: J gene, D gene, clone size, V gene, CDR3 protein, CDR3 DNA. D genes are given only for firm matches. Only some rows state a clone size, as once, few, many or a class for expanded clones.

>TRBJ1-1|NA|once|TRBV12-3/TRBV12-4
CASRPPTSTNTEAFF
TGTGCCAGCCGGCCCCCCACCTCGACGAACACTGAAGCTTTCTTT
>TRBJ2-5|TRBD2|NA|TRBV20-1
CSVGSTSGGETQYF
TGCAGTGTGGGGTCGACTAGCGGCGGGGAGACCCAGTACTTC
>TRBJ2-1|NA|NA|TRBV12-3/TRBV12-4
CASSLALAGKFF
TGTGCCAGCAGTTTAGCGTTGGCGGGGAAGTTCTTC
>TRBJ1-5|NA|NA|TRBV3-1
CASSPQNPTSNQPQHF
TGTGCCAGCAGCCCCCAGAACCCGACTAGCAATCAGCCCCAGCATTTT
>TRBJ2-3|TRBD2|NA|TRBV4-2
CAGSQDQGGGATDTQYF
TGTGCCGGCAGCCAAGATCAGGGCGGGGGGGCGACAGATACGCAGTATTTT
>TRBJ1-2|NA|NA|TRBV5-1
CASSLGQGGVYTF
TGCGCCAGCAGCTTGGGCCAGGGAGGTGTCTACACCTTC
>TRBJ1-2|TRBD1|few|TRBV5-1
CASSRDSISFYGYTF
TGCGCCAGCAGCCGGGACAGCATTTCTTTCTATGGCTACACCTTC
>TRBJ1-2|NA|NA|TRBV9
CASSVMSGNYGYTF
TGTGCCAGCAGCGTAATGAGCGGGAACTATGGCTACACCTTC
>TRBJ2-1|TRBD2|NA|TRBV6-2/TRBV6-3
CASSYAPGGSYNEQFF
TGTGCCAGCAGTTACGCCCCGGGGGGCTCCTACAATGAGCAGTTCTTC
>TRBJ1-2|NA|few|TRBV18
CASSPPSVNYGYTF
TGTGCCAGCTCACCACCTTCAGTTAACTATGGCTACACCTTC
>TRBJ2-3|TRBD2|NA|TRBV11-3
CASSRGLEGNTDTQYF
TGTGCCAGCAGCCGGGGACTAGAGGGGAACACAGATACGCAGTATTTT
>TRBJ2-1|NA|few|TRBV29-1
CSVEEPAYNEQFF
TGCAGCGTTGAAGAACCGGCATACAATGAGCAGTTCTTC
>TRBJ1-1|TRBD1|NA|TRBV12-3/TRBV12-4
CASSTDRAAEAFF
TGTGCCAGCAGCACGGACAGGGCGGCTGAAGCTTTCTTT
>TRBJ2-1|NA|many|TRBV20-1
CSARDLRKGHDEQFF
TGCAGTGCTAGAGATTTGAGGAAGGGACATGATGAGCAGTTCTTC
>TRBJ2-4|TRBD1|NA|TRBV4-2
CASSRDRGQVNLAKNIQYF
TGTGCCAGCAGCCGAGATAGGGGGCAGGTGAACTTAGCCAAAAACATTCAGTACTTC
>TRBJ2-7|TRBD2|NA|TRBV4-1
CASRRTGGPSYEQYF
TGCGCCAGCAGACGCACGGGGGGGCCTTCCTACGAGCAGTACTTC
>TRBJ2-1|TRBD2|NA|TRBV7-6
CASSLDAGGRSGEQFF
TGTGCCAGCAGTTTAGACGCGGGGGGCCGGTCGGGAGAGCAGTTCTTC
>TRBJ2-1|NA|NA|TRBV7-9
CASSLVQGGYNEQFF
TGTGCCAGCAGCTTGGTGCAGGGCGGGTACAATGAGCAGTTCTTC
>TRBJ2-7|NA|NA|TRBV6-6
CASPTPGCQYF
TGTGCCAGCCCGACTCCTGGCTGCCAGTACTTC
>TRBJ1-2|TRBD1|NA|TRBV7-9
CASSLVPLTGTGYTF
TGTGCCAGCAGCTTAGTCCCCCTGACAGGGACCGGCTACACCTTC
>TRBJ1-3|NA|NA|TRBV5-1
CASSLEAVSGNTIYF
TGCGCCAGCAGCTTGGAGGCAGTCTCTGGAAACACCATATATTTT
>TRBJ1-2|NA|NA|TRBV29-1
CSVESGGAFYGYTF
TGCAGCGTTGAATCCGGGGGTGCCTTCTATGGCTACACCTTC
>TRBJ2-7|NA|NA|TRBV9
CASSVGDAYNEQYF
TGTGCCAGCAGCGTAGGGGACGCCTACAATGAGCAGTACTTC
>TRBJ2-7|NA|NA|TRBV27
CASSHGLAYEQYF
TGTGCCAGCAGTCACGGACTGGCCTACGAGCAGTACTTC
>TRBJ2-7|TRBD1|once|TRBV9
CASSRSTGTATYEQYF
TGTGCCAGCAGCAGAAGCACCGGGACAGCGACCTACGAGCAGTACTTC
>TRBJ1-6|TRBD1|NA|TRBV7-9
CASSALTGGNSPLHF
TGTGCCAGCAGCGCCCTGACAGGGGGTAATTCACCCCTCCACTTT
>TRBJ2-7|NA|NA|TRBV9
CASSVAPPRTVDCEQYF
TGTGCCAGCAGCGTAGCCCCCCCGAGGACAGTCGACTGCGAGCAGTACTTC
>TRBJ1-4|TRBD1|few|TRBV20-1
CSARSGTGNEKLFF
TGCAGTGCTAGGTCCGGGACAGGAAACGAAAAACTGTTTTTT
>TRBJ1-2|NA|NA|TRBV6-6
CASSWPRGNGYTF
TGTGCCAGCAGTTGGCCGAGGGGGAATGGCTACACCTTC
>TRBJ2-5|NA|few|TRBV16
CASSLRSGNEQYF
TGTGCCAGCAGCCTTAGATCAGGGAATGAGCAGTACTTC
>TRBJ1-2|NA|NA|TRBV12-3/TRBV12-4
CASSYRAGYTF
TGTGCCAGCAGCTACAGGGCTGGCTACACCTTC
>TRBJ2-1|NA|once|TRBV7-2
CASSLAHTGYEQFF
TGTGCCAGCAGCTTAGCGCACACAGGGTACGAGCAGTTCTTC
>TRBJ2-1|NA|NA|TRBV25-1
CASSDPGQLNEQFF
TGTGCCAGCAGTGATCCGGGACAACTCAATGAGCAGTTCTTC
>TRBJ2-7|NA|NA|TRBV28
CASSPGEDGVGEQYF
TGTGCCAGCAGCCCTGGCGAGGACGGCGTGGGAGAGCAGTACTTC
>TRBJ2-1|TRBD2|NA|TRBV10-3
CAISESEGRTSDYNEQFF
TGTGCCATCAGTGAGTCTGAGGGAAGGACTAGCGATTACAATGAGCAGTTCTTC
>TRBJ2-5|NA|few|TRBV3-1
CASSQDRSVQETQYF
TGTGCCAGCAGCCAAGATCGGTCTGTTCAAGAGACCCAGTACTTC
>TRBJ2-1|NA|once|TRBV6-2/TRBV6-3
CASSHQNEQFF
TGTGCCAGCAGTCACCAGAATGAGCAGTTCTTC
>TRBJ1-1|NA|NA|TRBV20-1
CSASPPQGKTEAFF
TGCAGTGCTAGTCCACCCCAGGGTAAGACTGAAGCTTTCTTT
>TRBJ2-5|NA|few|TRBV3-1
CASSLALSKETQYF
TGTGCCAGCAGCCTGGCACTGAGCAAAGAGACCCAGTACTTC
>TRBJ2-5|TRBD2|once|TRBV12-3/TRBV12-4
CASASGGASETQYF
TGTGCCAGCGCTAGCGGGGGGGCTTCAGAGACCCAGTACTTC
>TRBJ1-1|NA|NA|TRBV12-3/TRBV12-4
CASSPNPQGSVTFF
TGTGCCAGCAGTCCAAACCCACAGGGTTCCGTGACTTTCTTT
>TRBJ1-4|TRBD1|NA|TRBV20-1
CSALDRGSEKLFF
TGTAGTGCTTTGGACAGGGGAAGTGAAAAACTGTTTTTT
>TRBJ2-3|NA|NA|TRBV5-1
CASSFQWDPSTDTQYF
TGCGCCAGCAGCTTCCAGTGGGATCCTAGCACAGATACGCAGTATTTT
>TRBJ2-7|TRBD2|NA|TRBV4-1
CASSRIAGGAEQYF
TGCGCCAGCAGCCGGATAGCGGGGGGGGCCGAGCAGTACTTC
>TRBJ2-7|NA|once|TRBV21-1
CASSKGLGSYEQYF
TGTGCCAGCAGCAAAGGACTGGGTTCCTACGAGCAGTACTTC
>TRBJ1-1|NA|NA|TRBV6-1
CASRYAGAEAFF
TGTGCCAGCAGGTACGCGGGGGCCGAAGCTTTCTTT
>TRBJ2-7|TRBD1|NA|TRBV29-1
CSVDVQGTINEQYF
TGCAGCGTTGACGTACAGGGGACGATCAATGAGCAGTACTTC
>TRBJ2-4|NA|few|TRBV5-1
CASSLDGGAAKNIQYF
TGCGCCAGCAGCTTGGATGGCGGGGCGGCCAAAAACATTCAGTACTTC
>TRBJ1-2|NA|many|TRBV6-5
CASRQGDYGYTF
TGTGCCAGCCGGCAGGGCGACTATGGCTACACCTTC
>TRBJ1-1|NA|NA|TRBV10-3
CAISESTGTEAFF
TGTGCCATCAGTGAGTCGACGGGTACTGAAGCTTTCTTT
>TRBJ2-5|NA|NA|TRBV7-2
CASSSIREETQYF
TGTGCCAGCAGCAGTATCAGGGAAGAGACCCAGTACTTC
>TRBJ2-7|TRBD2|many|TRBV12-3/TRBV12-4
CASSSAAGTYEQYF
TGTGCCAGCAGTTCCGCAGCGGGGACCTACGAGCAGTACTTC
>TRBJ2-7|NA|NA|TRBV5-6
CASSPSSGEQYF
TGTGCCAGCAGCCCCTCCTCGGGCGAGCAGTACTTC
>TRBJ2-2|NA|NA|TRBV29-1
CSVKPGAGELFF
TGCAGCGTTAAGCCAGGGGCCGGGGAGCTGTTTTTT
>TRBJ2-1|NA|NA|TRBV2
CASREGTTPYNEQFF
TGTGCCAGCAGGGAAGGGACAACTCCCTACAATGAGCAGTTCTTC